This T cell receptor beta chain was sequenced during a study of blood T cell repertoires in COVID-19. Looked up from germline, CDR1 is SGDLS and CDR2 is YYNGEE. CDR3 length: 17 residues. The V and J ends lost 5 bases and 3 bases, in that order; junction bases with no gene match: 16. The assay was immunoSEQ multiplex PCR, and TCRdb's table has in-frame clones only and misses some. There are 110,000 to 150,000 clones in the sample; about 89% occur only once, and just under 3% lies in the top ten. This rearrangement joins TRBV9 to TRBJ2-5, with TRBD2 matching over 7 bases. Specimen: peripheral blood. This TCR was recovered from a man aged 60 to 75 with active or convalescent COVID-19. DNA for the CDR3: TGTGCCAGCAGTCCCGCCCGGGCGCGGGGGATGGAAGAGACCCAGTACTTC. Residues: CASSPARARGMEETQYF.